Listed below are T cell receptor beta chains from one sample, sequenced in a study of beta chain features in type 1 diabetes. Produced via immunoSEQ multiplex PCR; TCRdb's table is partial and in-frame only. The sample includes 200,000 to 300,000 clones, roughly 21% of them seen just once. Sequenced: naive CD4+ T cells from blood. The source of these receptors is a woman aged 40 to 49 with type 1 diabetes. Each CDR3 is given with its conserved first and last residue. A D gene is named only where the DNA matches it firmly. Some rows have no size entry. The others give once, few or many, or a class for an expanded clone.

>TRBJ1-1|TRBV4-3|NA|NA
TGCGCCAGCAGCCAGCTCATAGGTTCGGGCACTGAAGCTTTCTTT
CASSQLIGSGTEAFF
>TRBJ1-1|TRBV18|once|NA
TGTGCCAGCTCAGCGGCACAGAACACTGAAGCTTTCTTT
CASSAAQNTEAFF
>TRBJ1-5|TRBV4-2|NA|TRBD1
TGTGCCAGCAGCCACACAGGGGGCAATCAGCCCCAGCATTTT
CASSHTGGNQPQHF
>TRBJ2-1|TRBV23-1|few|NA
TGCGCCAGCTTCTCCCAGGGTCCCTACAATGAGCAGTTCTTC
CASFSQGPYNEQFF
>TRBJ2-5|TRBV5-1|NA|TRBD2
TGCGCCAGCAGCTGGACCGGGACTAGCGAAGAGACCCAGTACTTC
CASSWTGTSEETQYF
>TRBJ2-1|TRBV2|few|TRBD1
TGTGCCAGCAGTGAAGAGGGGACAGGGTACAATGAGCAGTTCTTC
CASSEEGTGYNEQFF
>TRBJ2-1|TRBV15|NA|NA
TGTGCCACCAGCAGAGATAGTGTCCCTAGGAATGAGCAGTTCTTC
CATSRDSVPRNEQFF
>TRBJ2-7|TRBV18|few|NA
TGTGCCAGCTCACCCTCTCGCGGGGCGTCCTACTCCTACGAGCAGTACTTC
CASSPSRGASYSYEQYF
>TRBJ2-4|TRBV5-4|few|NA
TGTGCCAGCAGCTTGGACAGGGCTCTAGCCAAAAACATTCAGTACTTC
CASSLDRALAKNIQYF
>TRBJ2-3|TRBV18|NA|NA
TGTGCCAGCTCACCACCGGGACAATCATGGGATACGCAGTATTTT
CASSPPGQSWDTQYF
>TRBJ2-3|TRBV19|NA|NA
TGTGCCAGTAGTATAACTGCCAGCACAGATACGCAGTATTTT
CASSITASTDTQYF
>TRBJ1-5|TRBV15|NA|NA
TGTGCCACCAGCAGAGAACCAGGGGTGAGCAATCAGCCCCAGCATTTT
CATSREPGVSNQPQHF
>TRBJ2-5|TRBV7-2|few|TRBD2
TGTGCCAGCAGCTTAAAGCGGGGATTGTACCAAGAGACCCAGTACTTC
CASSLKRGLYQETQYF
>TRBJ2-7|TRBV29-1|few|NA
TGCAGCGTCCGGGGGAGGCTAGCGCCCAACGAGCAGTACTTC
CSVRGRLAPNEQYF
>TRBJ2-1|TRBV18|NA|NA
TGTGCCAGCTCACCAGGACCGAGACTACAGGGTGAGCAGTTCTTC
CASSPGPRLQGEQFF
>TRBJ1-4|TRBV18|NA|NA
TGTGCCAGCTCACCTTCAGGGGATGAAAAACTGTTTTTT
CASSPSGDEKLFF
>TRBJ2-4|TRBV30|NA|NA
TGTGCCTGGAGTTCAGGGGACATTCAGTACTTC
CAWSSGDIQYF
>TRBJ1-2|TRBV19|few|NA
TGTGCCAGTAGTGTCCCCCGACAGGAGGCCAACTATGGCTACACCTTC
CASSVPRQEANYGYTF
>TRBJ2-1|TRBV25-1|few|TRBD2
TGTGCCAGCAGTGAATCTATGGGACTAGCGTCATCCAATGAGCAGTTCTTC
CASSESMGLASSNEQFF
>TRBJ2-5|TRBV18|few|NA
TGTGCCAGCTCACCTCGCCAGGGTCCCCAAGAGACCCAGTACTTC
CASSPRQGPQETQYF
>TRBJ2-3|TRBV13|NA|TRBD1
TGTGCCAGCAGCTTAGAGCCCCCCACAGGGGGCTGGACAGATACGCAGTATTTT
CASSLEPPTGGWTDTQYF
>TRBJ2-2|TRBV6-5|few|NA
TGTGCCAGCAGTTACTCTAGCGGATTCACCGGGGAGCTGTTTTTT
CASSYSSGFTGELFF
>TRBJ1-2|TRBV4-1|few|TRBD1
TGCGCCACCCGCGGGACAGATAACTATGGCTACACCTTC
CATRGTDNYGYTF
>TRBJ2-7|TRBV6-5|few|TRBD1
TGTGCCAGCAGTCGTGACAGGGGAGTAAACGAGCAGTACTTC
CASSRDRGVNEQYF
>TRBJ1-1|TRBV5-4|few|NA
TGTGCCAGCAATTGGATGGGGCAGGGGAACACTGAAGCTTTCTTT
CASNWMGQGNTEAFF
>TRBJ1-1|TRBV10-3|NA|TRBD1
TGTGCCATCAAAGACAGGGTGAACACTGAAGCTTTCTTT
CAIKDRVNTEAFF
>TRBJ2-5|TRBV2|few|NA
TGTGCCAGCAGTGAAGACAGACAAGAGACCCAGTACTTC
CASSEDRQETQYF
>TRBJ2-3|TRBV19|NA|TRBD2
TGTGCCAGTAGTATGGCGGCGGGAGTTCCAGATACGCAGTATTTT
CASSMAAGVPDTQYF